This T cell receptor beta chain derives from a study of cytomegalovirus exposure and HLA in healthy donors. Generated by immunoSEQ multiplex PCR, the TCRdb table keeps only in-frame clones and is missing some. The sample holds about 82,000 clones, just under 95% seen once. In the case of this clone: The antigen is undetermined.

In germline, CDR1 is LNHDA, CDR2 SQIVND (reference sequence). The CDR3 length is 14 residues. Trimming at V came to 3 bases and at J to 5 bases, leaving 5 bases not matched to a gene. Findings and limits, study-wide: TCR clusters originating in the first cohort tended to co-occur in the roughly 120 validation repertoires, according to a later analysis.

The V gene is TRBV19, the J gene TRBJ1-1, with TRBD1 matching over 8 bases. Material for sequencing was PBMCs. The receptor was isolated from a young man in good health and CMV-seronegative. CDR3 protein: CASSMDRDMTEAFF. The CDR3 region has the DNA TGTGCCAGTAGTATGGACAGGGATATGACTGAAGCTTTCTTT.